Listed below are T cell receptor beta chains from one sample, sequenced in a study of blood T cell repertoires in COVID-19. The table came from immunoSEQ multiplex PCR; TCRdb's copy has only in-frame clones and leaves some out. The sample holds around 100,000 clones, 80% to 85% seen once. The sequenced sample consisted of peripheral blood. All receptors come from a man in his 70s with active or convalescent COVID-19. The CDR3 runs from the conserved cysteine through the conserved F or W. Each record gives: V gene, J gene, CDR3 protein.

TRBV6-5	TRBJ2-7	CASSEPRGPYEQYF
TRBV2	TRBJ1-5	CASSVDRGNQPQHF
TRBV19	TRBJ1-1	CASSKDRVFVNTEAFF
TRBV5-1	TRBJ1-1	CASSQQTGANTEAFF
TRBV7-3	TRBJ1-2	CASSLNPGQGYGYTF
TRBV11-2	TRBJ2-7	CASSLPGQVYEQYF
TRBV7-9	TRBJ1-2	CASSYTGVFNYGYTF
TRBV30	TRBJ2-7	CAWSASSYEQYF
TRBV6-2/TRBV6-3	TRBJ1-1	CASSYGTLRAFF
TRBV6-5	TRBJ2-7	CASTQGTPYEQYF
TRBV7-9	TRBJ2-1	CASSERGPPYNEQFF
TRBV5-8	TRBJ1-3	CASGTGGAGNTIYF
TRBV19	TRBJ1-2	CASSIRDSYGYTF
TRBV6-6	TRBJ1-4	CASYRGRTNEKLFF
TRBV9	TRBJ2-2	CASSPQVGGNTGELFF
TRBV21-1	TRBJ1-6	CASSLVGGRYNSPLHF
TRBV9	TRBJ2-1	CASSVARGHYNEQFF
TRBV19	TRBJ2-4	CASSDEGGPGKNIQYF
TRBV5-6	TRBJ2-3	CASSFMDTQYF
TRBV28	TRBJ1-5	CASSLGKEGSHF
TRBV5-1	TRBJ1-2	CASSLAGHPNYGYTF
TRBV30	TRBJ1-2	CAWGSGDSRVNGYTF
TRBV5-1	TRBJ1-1	CASSLLSGGRNTEAFF
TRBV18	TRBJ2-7	CASSSQTRREQYF
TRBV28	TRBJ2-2	CASLAGNTGELFF
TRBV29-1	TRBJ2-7	CSVAKGSPTAYEQYF
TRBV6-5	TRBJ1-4	CASSKWTTTNEKLFF
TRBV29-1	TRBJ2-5	CSVTQGTVYQETQYF
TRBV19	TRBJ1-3	CASSRQGATLSGNTIYF
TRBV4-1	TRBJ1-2	CASSQGQGARYGYTF
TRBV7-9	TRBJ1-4	CASSGQGREKLFF
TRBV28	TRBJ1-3	CATSYRGPTLNTIYF
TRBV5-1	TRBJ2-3	CASKGQGAGTDTQYF
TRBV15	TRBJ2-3	CATSRDGQEVDTQYF
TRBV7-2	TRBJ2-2	CASSLGLAVGELFF
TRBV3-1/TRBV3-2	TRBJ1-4	CASSQLSGVATNEKLFF
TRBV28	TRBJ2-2	CASRYQGTNTGELFF
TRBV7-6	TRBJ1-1	CASSPTSGTGTEAFF
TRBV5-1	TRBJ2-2	CASSLPAGELFF